Included here is one T cell receptor beta chain sequence, with context. It has no known antigen specificity. No base quality information exists; no much larger clone differs at one position. Taken from the germline V gene (reference sequence), the CDR1 and CDR2 loops are MNHEY and SMNVEV. The CDR3, cysteine through phenylalanine, is 15 amino acids long. Only the CDR3 DNA is retained, 45 bases long and in frame from the first base. V loses 2 bases of germline sequence and J loses 3 bases, and the interval between the two ends is 13 bases. The immunoSEQ Assay, a bias-controlled multiplex PCR, was used to amplify TCRbeta CDR3 regions from genomic DNA. Per the authors' processing: Within the assay, amplification of reference gene primers was used to estimate how many nucleated cells each sample contained. To quantify the absolute abundance of each unique TCRbeta CDR3 rearrangement, sequence reads were collapsed and filtered. Productive Simpson clonality was computed per sample as the square root of Simpson's diversity index over productive rearrangements. Drawn from immuneACCESS, this table holds only the in-frame rearrangements with V and J called that TCRdb kept. Clones are partly lost; checked studies trace under half to an unresolved V gene and leave the rest unexplained. V and J calls and clone size are as listed in that table; D and trimming were resolved from the DNA. This sample has about 150,000 clones in its table, and approximately 80% of those were observed once. Approximately 0.5% of the sample comes from the top ten.

These data come from a study of blood T cell repertoires in COVID-19 (dated by TCRdb to about 2020). Study-level background: The collaborator samples originated in the United States, Italy and Spain and spanned the acute and convalescent phases of COVID-19. The prospective study material was composed of cDNA or gDNA derived from T cells, B-cell-depleted T cells, or PBMCs. Samples came from the ongoing ImmuneRACE study (first 160 participants) plus 1,254 subjects from 6 global collaborators. The repertoires were released in a freely available public database meant as a resource for research on the immune response to SARS-CoV-2. HLA class I and class II types, where available, came from metadata supplied by the sample provider rather than from assay-based typing. Subjects who had been exposed to COVID-19, were actively infected with it, or had recovered from it provided the deeply sampled blood TCRbeta repertoires that made up the dataset. The sample metadata nearly always contained a de-identified subject ID, COVID-19 status, age in years and sex. The study at large found these results: The amount of clinical and demographic metadata varied by source and participant and was provided uncurated.

The collaborating institutions used their own protocols to collect whole blood in K2EDTA tubes. For TCRbeta analysis, collaborators shipped samples in one of three forms: frozen whole blood, isolated PBMCs, or DNA extracted from either of those sample types. The chain uses TRBV27 and TRBJ1-1; the D gene identity is not certain. The sequenced material came from peripheral blood. The sequence was collected from a man in his fifties or sixties with acute or convalescent COVID-19. The CDR3 protein is CASSLRGIRYTEAFF. The DNA sequence is given as TGTGCCAGCAGTTTAAGAGGTATACGGTACACTGAAGCTTTCTTT.